One sample yielded the 2 T cell receptor beta chains listed below, sequenced in a study of identical twins (dated by TCRdb to the mid-2010s). The library was prepared using 5' RACE. The sample was run on an Illumina HiSeq 2000. The public reads were quality trimmed at Q25 with fastp and then assembled into clones with MiXCR by TCRdb, keeping productive beta chains. Identical CDR3 protein sequences are pooled into one entry, listed with their most common genes and DNA. Recorded for this sample are some 570,000 distinct CDR3 sequences; around 22% of them occurred a single time. The top ten clonotypes cover 0.4% to 0.6% of the sample. These data also formed part of another study, on yellow fever vaccine responses in identical twins.

The material sequenced was CD4+ T cells sorted from blood. The receptors derive from a woman under 30 in good health.

This clonotype appeared a few times. V gene TRBV2 combines with J gene TRBJ1-2; 10 nucleotides line up with TRBD1. This CDR3 spans 15 amino acids. V shed 7 bases and J 3 bases; nucleotides not matched to a gene: 8. Germline V gene data show CDR1 as SNHLY and CDR2 as FYNNEI. CDR3 loop: CASTEDRGKDYGYTF. CDR3 bases: TGTGCCAGCACGGAGGACAGGGGGAAAGACTATGGCTACACCTTC.

In this sample, this clonotype turned up many times. V gene TRBV20-1 combines with J gene TRBJ2-2, with D maybe TRBD2 (5 bases). The V gene lost 0 bases and the J gene lost 2 bases, with 10 bases spanning the gap. This CDR3 comprises 15 residues. Germline assignment: CDR1 DFQATT and CDR2 SNEGSKA (reference sequence). The CDR3: CSARDRRANTGELFF. The CDR3 nucleotides read TGCAGTGCTAGAGATCGGCGGGCCAACACCGGGGAGCTGTTTTTT.